The source of this T cell receptor (beta chain) is a study of CD8 T cells in ankylosing spondylitis. In its sample, this clonotype was seen a few times. The antigen is undetermined. Whole-study results and caveats: For ankylosing spondylitis blood, a TCR beta motif of under 10 highly homologous variants appeared characteristic. Reportedly, disease-linked clones are significantly enriched in ankylosing spondylitis patients' matched synovial fluid. Reactive arthritis synovial fluid and blood previously showed some of these motif variants.

Each TCR beta library was made by quantitative 5'-RACE that incorporated molecular barcodes. From the 5' RACE reads, TCRdb called clonotypes with MiXCR, one entry per CDR3 protein. The sample holds approximately 210,000 distinct CDR3 sequences; 13% are singletons and the top ten take approximately 15%. Sequenced: blood, either unsorted or a sorted T cell fraction (not recorded which). The source is a male donor with ankylosing spondylitis or in good health (not recorded which).

CDR3 region: CASSLGGLSSPLHF. The CDR3 DNA reads TGTGCCAGCAGTCTGGGGGGATTAAGCTCACCCCTCCACTTT. The rearrangement joins TRBV27 to TRBJ1-6, with a weak D call TRBD1 (5 bases). Germline values: CDR1 MNHEY, CDR2 SMNVEV (reference sequence). V was shortened by 5 bases and J by 10 bases, with 15 bases between the two germline ends. The CDR3 sequence is 14 residues long.